This is a list of T cell receptor beta chains from one sample in a study of T cell repertoires in cytomegalovirus infection. TCRdb passed the reads through MiXCR, listing each CDR3 protein once. The sample yields some 220,000 distinct CDR3 sequences, under 8.5% seen once. Sequenced material: PBMCs. The receptors stem from a human donor in good health (CMV status not recorded). Some clones in this sample may be carry-over from other donors' samples. CDR3s leave out the opening cysteine and the closing phenylalanine or tryptophan. A row's size may be missing; if present it is once, few, many or a size class.

CDR3 protein: ASRPVSNSPLH; V gene: TRBV12-3/TRBV12-4; J gene: TRBJ1-6; clone size: few
CDR3 protein: ASSRGALAGGYQETQY; V gene: TRBV7-2; J gene: TRBJ2-5; clone size: many
CDR3 protein: SVEVQGTDTQY; V gene: TRBV29-1; J gene: TRBJ2-3; clone size: many
CDR3 protein: ASSLTSGSSYEQY; V gene: TRBV7-3; J gene: TRBJ2-7; clone size: many
CDR3 protein: ASSIGNSGANVLT; V gene: TRBV19; J gene: TRBJ2-6; clone size: NA
CDR3 protein: ASSYSESDQGSYNEQF; V gene: TRBV6-2/TRBV6-3; J gene: TRBJ2-1; clone size: many
CDR3 protein: ASSPSLGPQH; V gene: TRBV12-3/TRBV12-4; J gene: TRBJ1-5; clone size: NA
CDR3 protein: ASSLGGWDTEAF; V gene: TRBV7-9; J gene: TRBJ1-1; clone size: many
CDR3 protein: AWSASRTGHGYT; V gene: TRBV30; J gene: TRBJ1-2; clone size: many
CDR3 protein: ASSLNSRTDTQY; V gene: TRBV11-3; J gene: TRBJ2-3; clone size: many
CDR3 protein: ASRTGGGYGYT; V gene: TRBV27; J gene: TRBJ1-2; clone size: many
CDR3 protein: ASSLFAENQPQH; V gene: TRBV7-2; J gene: TRBJ1-5; clone size: many
CDR3 protein: ASSTPGTATDYGYT; V gene: TRBV28; J gene: TRBJ1-2; clone size: many
CDR3 protein: ASSSAGAVNTEAF; V gene: TRBV6-5; J gene: TRBJ1-1; clone size: NA
CDR3 protein: ASSQGQITEAF; V gene: TRBV3-1; J gene: TRBJ1-1; clone size: many
CDR3 protein: ASSWGQGGYEQY; V gene: TRBV7-2; J gene: TRBJ2-7; clone size: many
CDR3 protein: ASSFNLGTGASSYEQY; V gene: TRBV6-2/TRBV6-3; J gene: TRBJ2-7; clone size: few
CDR3 protein: ASSPTGTSNGELF; V gene: TRBV7-2; J gene: TRBJ2-2; clone size: many
CDR3 protein: ASSYTGWSSDNEQF; V gene: TRBV5-4; J gene: TRBJ2-1; clone size: many
CDR3 protein: ASSWDSRTDTQY; V gene: TRBV7-9; J gene: TRBJ2-3; clone size: many
CDR3 protein: ASSSRDKAF; V gene: TRBV7-2; J gene: TRBJ1-1; clone size: many
CDR3 protein: ASGVYTEAF; V gene: TRBV7-2; J gene: TRBJ1-1; clone size: many
CDR3 protein: ASSLPTSPDGTQY; V gene: TRBV7-9; J gene: TRBJ2-5; clone size: many
CDR3 protein: SVATGGGETQY; V gene: TRBV29-1; J gene: TRBJ2-5; clone size: few
CDR3 protein: ASRTGGPASDTQY; V gene: TRBV7-8; J gene: TRBJ2-3; clone size: medium-sized
CDR3 protein: AISEFQGLDNEQF; V gene: TRBV10-3; J gene: TRBJ2-1; clone size: NA
CDR3 protein: ASSLAGRGTEQY; V gene: TRBV7-2; J gene: TRBJ2-7; clone size: many
CDR3 protein: ASSLRDRAAAEAF; V gene: TRBV12-3/TRBV12-4; J gene: TRBJ1-1; clone size: many
CDR3 protein: ASSPQSLRNTEAF; V gene: TRBV14; J gene: TRBJ1-1; clone size: NA
CDR3 protein: ASSLTGTSYNEQF; V gene: TRBV7-2; J gene: TRBJ2-1; clone size: many
CDR3 protein: ASSRDPASSYEQY; V gene: TRBV11-3; J gene: TRBJ2-7; clone size: many
CDR3 protein: ASSPDRGLADTQY; V gene: TRBV5-6; J gene: TRBJ2-3; clone size: many
CDR3 protein: SARAAATGEQETQY; V gene: TRBV20-1; J gene: TRBJ2-5; clone size: NA
CDR3 protein: ASSPQTATQY; V gene: TRBV28; J gene: TRBJ2-5; clone size: many
CDR3 protein: ASSTTVSYEQY; V gene: TRBV19; J gene: TRBJ2-7; clone size: many
CDR3 protein: ASSRSAANYGYT; V gene: TRBV28; J gene: TRBJ1-2; clone size: many
CDR3 protein: AWKGGRRSYEQY; V gene: TRBV30; J gene: TRBJ2-7; clone size: many
CDR3 protein: ASSSIQGAFNEQY; V gene: TRBV14; J gene: TRBJ2-7; clone size: many
CDR3 protein: ASRDVGRSTEAF; V gene: TRBV19; J gene: TRBJ1-1; clone size: NA
CDR3 protein: SASVERNSPLH; V gene: TRBV20-1; J gene: TRBJ1-6; clone size: many
CDR3 protein: ASSPGGSSTEAF; V gene: TRBV18; J gene: TRBJ1-1; clone size: once
CDR3 protein: ASSTATSRSTDTQY; V gene: TRBV13; J gene: TRBJ2-3; clone size: many
CDR3 protein: ASSFDPGGYT; V gene: TRBV12-3/TRBV12-4; J gene: TRBJ1-2; clone size: many
CDR3 protein: ASSPAGTEKQY; V gene: TRBV3-1; J gene: TRBJ2-7; clone size: many